This passage covers 18 T cell receptor beta chains from one sample sequenced in a study of human T cells and chemical hapten exposure. TCRdb independently ran MiXCR on the RACE reads; one entry per CDR3 protein. The sample contains approximately 90,000 distinct CDR3 sequences, 7.5% to 9.5% of which appear only once. Time point given: pre-sensitization, week 0. Treatment of the sample: therapeutic diphenylcyclopropenone sensitization with weekly scalp DPC. The source material was whole blood, sampled in connection with sensitization to the hapten diphenylcyclopropenone (DPC). All receptors come from a man aged 35 to 55 with alopecia areata. Some clones in this sample may be carry-over from other donors' samples.

This clonotype was found a few times. The V call is TRBV13, the J call TRBJ1-6, with unresolved D. Per the germline V gene, CDR1 is PRHDT and CDR2 is FYEKMQ (reference sequence). V was trimmed by 5 bases and J by 10 bases, leaving 18 bases between them. The CDR3 contains 15 residues. The CDR3 reads CASSPPFGVESPLHF. The CDR3 DNA sequence: TGTGCCAGCAGCCCCCCATTCGGGGTTGAGTCACCCCTCCACTTT.

This clonotype was detected only a few times. This chain links TRBV29-1 with TRBJ2-7, with 7 bases matching TRBD1. The CDR3 is made up of 12 amino acids. Per the germline V gene, CDR1 is SQVTM and CDR2 is ANQGSEA. Trimming took 6 bases from V and 4 from J; bases not matched to a gene: 6. DNA of the CDR3: TGCAGCGTATACAGGGGACCGTACGAGCAGTACTTC. Translated: CSVYRGPYEQYF.

The V call is TRBV7-2, the J call TRBJ1-1; no definite D call. Per the germline V gene, CDR1 is SGHTA and CDR2 is FQGNSA. V shed 5 bases and J shed 4 bases, with 20 bases lying between them. The CDR3 runs 16 residues. The CDR3 DNA is TGTGCCAGCAGCCGAGATCATCATGGTGGCAGCACTGAAGCTTTCTTT. Protein product: CASSRDHHGGSTEAFF.

This clonotype was recorded at least ten times. This chain uses TRBV20-1 with TRBJ1-5, with unresolved D. The CDR3 covers 13 residues. Trimming stripped 4 bases from V and 5 bases from J, with 12 bases between. In germline, CDR1 is DFQATT, CDR2 SNEGSKA (reference sequence). CDR3 in DNA: TGCAGTGCTAAGGCGGCGGCGGATCAGCCCCAGCATTTT. Residues: CSAKAAADQPQHF.

The sample holds a few counts of this clonotype. The V and J genes are TRBV5-6 and TRBJ2-3, with no clear D. This CDR3 is built from 14 residues. Germline V CDR1 and CDR2: SGHDT, YYEEEE. V shed 1 base and J shed 1 base, with 7 bases lying between them. CDR3 in DNA: TGTGCCAGCAGCTTGAACCTCGGCACAGATACGCAGTATTTT. Amino acid sequence: CASSLNLGTDTQYF.

This clonotype was seen at least ten times. This sequence joins TRBV7-2 and TRBJ2-5; 9 bases line up with TRBD2. The junction had 4 bases not matched to a gene; V was cut back by 4 bases and J by 4 bases. The CDR3 spans 14 residues. The germline V gene has CDR1 SGHTA and CDR2 FQGNSA. CDR3 sequence reads: CASSSGTSTETQYF. CDR3 sequence (DNA): TGTGCCAGCAGCTCCGGGACTAGCACAGAGACCCAGTACTTC.

This clonotype was observed at least ten times. The V call is TRBV18, the J call TRBJ2-3; D is unclear. Per germline, CDR1 KGHSH and CDR2 LQKENI. CDR3 size: 12 residues. V lost 1 base, J lost 9 bases, and 8 bases lay in between. The CDR3, as DNA: TGTGCCAGCTCACCACAATTAGGCACGCAGTATTTT. It encodes CASSPQLGTQYF.

J is TRBJ2-6 and V is TRBV19; D is possibly TRBD2 (5 bases). The germline gives CDR1 LNHDA, CDR2 SQIVND (reference sequence). The germline V and J ends were trimmed by 1 base and 0 bases, with 16 bases remaining between them. The CDR3 totals 19 residues. CDR3 sequence reads: CASSIGVGGGRSGANVLTF. In DNA, the CDR3 is TGTGCCAGTAGTATAGGAGTAGGTGGAGGTCGCTCTGGGGCCAACGTCCTGACTTTC.

This clonotype has at least ten counts. The chain employs TRBV20-1 and TRBJ2-5; D gene unclear. Germline CDR1 is DFQATT and CDR2 is SNEGSKA (reference sequence). The CDR3 sequence is 13 residues long. V was pared by 5 bases and J by 2 bases, with 12 bases between. The CDR3 reads CSAARLSQETQYF. DNA of the CDR3: TGCAGTGCTGCCCGATTGAGTCAAGAGACCCAGTACTTC.

This chain uses TRBV6-5 with TRBJ2-3; TRBD1 might be the D (5 bases). CDR1 and CDR2 from the germline V gene are MNHEY and SVGAGI. Trimming took 5 bases from V and 6 from J, leaving 21 bases between them. CDR3 length equals 16 residues. Here the CDR3 reads CASSSGVRVLHDTQYF. Here the CDR3 DNA reads TGTGCCAGCAGTAGTGGGGTCAGGGTACTACATGATACGCAGTATTTT.

At least ten counts were recorded for this clonotype. The V gene is TRBV11-2, the J gene TRBJ2-7; weak D call: TRBD2 (5 bases). Trimming stripped 5 bases from V and 5 bases from J, with 16 bases between. Looked up from germline, CDR1 is SGHAT and CDR2 is FQNNGV. There are 14 residues in the CDR3. CDR3 sequence reads: CASSPDLGSDEQYF. CDR3 nucleotides: TGTGCCAGCAGCCCCGACTTGGGGAGCGACGAGCAGTACTTC.

In its sample, this clonotype was seen many times. The J gene is TRBJ1-2, the V gene TRBV28, with D possibly matching TRBD1 (5 bases). Germline CDR1 reads MDHEN; CDR2 reads SYDVKM. V was shortened by 6 bases and J by 5 bases, with 13 bases between the two germline ends. The CDR3 has 13 residues. CDR3 DNA: TGTGCCAGCAGGCCGGGACTTGTATATGGCTACACCTTC. Its translation: CASRPGLVYGYTF.

This clonotype was counted at least ten times. The V call is TRBV5-1, the J call TRBJ2-1; 10 nucleotides line up with TRBD2. Germline V lookup: CDR1 SGHRS, CDR2 YFSETQ. The V segment lost 4 bases and the J segment 6 bases; nucleotides outside the gene matches: 16. The CDR3 totals 18 residues. In nucleotides, the CDR3 is TGCGCCAGCAGCCAATTCGCCCACCTGGCTAGCGGGAGCAATGAGCAGTTCTTC. Encoded protein: CASSQFAHLASGSNEQFF. Together with reference TRBV5-1 and TRBJ2-1, the CDR3 gives the full variable domain: KAGVTQTPRYLIKTRGQQVTLSCSPISGHRSVSWYQQTPGQGLQFLFEYFSETQRNKGNFPGRFSGRQFSNSRSEMNVSTLELGDSALYLCASSQFAHLASGSNEQFFGPGTRLTVL.

About this clonotype: A much larger clone lies one base from this, so it may be a read error. The rearrangement links TRBV11-3 to TRBJ2-3, with TRBD2 matching over 10 bases. Germline V gene lookup returns CDR1 SGHNT and CDR2 YENEEA. The CDR3 is made up of 15 amino acids. The CDR3 DNA is TGTGTCAGCACAACTAGCGGGATAAGGACAGATACGCAGTATTTT. Translating it yields CVSTTSGIRTDTQYF.

This clonotype was seen a handful of times. The chain links TRBV29-1 to TRBJ2-3; D remains ambiguous. This CDR3 has 11 residues. The V end lost 3 bases, the J end lost 2 bases, and 3 bases lay between the germline ends. In germline, CDR1 is SQVTM, CDR2 ANQGSEA. CDR3 sequence reads: CSVDYTDTQYF. DNA for the CDR3: TGCAGCGTTGACTACACAGATACGCAGTATTTT.

Many counts were recorded for this clonotype. This chain connects TRBV29-1 to TRBJ2-6; unclear D gene. Germline-derived CDR1 and CDR2 are SQVTM and ANQGSEA. The CDR3 extends over 14 amino acids. Trimming left V 7 bases short and J 0 bases short, with 10 bases between. The CDR3 DNA sequence: TGCAGCGCGGAAACCAGCTCTGGGGCCAACGTCCTGACTTTC. Translating gives CSAETSSGANVLTF. Based on the CDR3 plus reference TRBV29-1 and TRBJ2-6, the full variable domain is SAVISQKPSRDICQRGTSLTIQCQVDSQVTMMFWYRQQPGQSLTLIATANQGSEATYESGFVIDKFPISRPNLTFSTLTVSNMSPEDSSIYLCSAETSSGANVLTFGAGSRLTVL.

This clonotype was picked up many times. The CDR3 bases are TGCAGTGCGCCGTTCCTAGCGGGGATCTCCTACGAGCAGTACGTC. This codes for CSAPFLAGISYEQYV. The V and J genes are TRBV20-1 and TRBJ2-7; 9 bases align to TRBD2. This CDR3 contains 15 residues. Germline values: CDR1 DFQATT, CDR2 SNEGSKA (reference sequence). Unmatched junction bases numbered 9, after V lost 6 bases and J lost 0 bases.

This chain uses TRBV6-5 with TRBJ2-6, with D perhaps TRBD1 or TRBD2 (5 bases each). Trimming cost V 4 bases and J 0 bases, with 16 bases left between them. The CDR3 contains 18 residues. Germline CDR1 is MNHEY and CDR2 is SVGAGI. CDR3 region: CASSSSGTGVSGANVLTF. The CDR3 DNA reads as TGTGCCAGCAGTTCCTCGGGGACGGGCGTCTCTGGGGCCAACGTCCTGACTTTC.